Shown below are 29 T cell receptor beta chains from a single sample sequenced in a study of blood T cell repertoires in COVID-19. The table came from immunoSEQ multiplex PCR; TCRdb's copy has only in-frame clones and leaves some out. Counted here are some 350,000 clones, around 89% occurring once; the ten biggest clones make up 6.5%. Sequencing used peripheral blood. These receptors were collected from a man in his late teens or twenties with active or convalescent COVID-19.

V usage is TRBV19 and J usage is TRBJ2-2, with D possibly matching TRBD2 (6 bases). Germline loops: CDR1 LNHDA, CDR2 SQIVND (reference sequence). V was trimmed by 4 bases and J by 1 base, leaving 10 bases between them. The CDR3 runs to 15 residues. CDR3 residues: CASSTPGRNTGELFF. The CDR3 region has the DNA TGTGCCAGTAGTACTCCCGGGAGGAACACCGGGGAGCTGTTTTTT.

The table lists this clone with a count of one. The V and J genes are TRBV27 and TRBJ1-1; perhaps TRBD1 as D (5 bases). Germline CDR1 reads MNHEY; CDR2 reads SMNVEV (reference sequence). The CDR3 consists of 14 residues. The germline V and J ends were trimmed by 2 bases and 3 bases, with 10 bases remaining between them. This CDR3 reads CASSLRGFHTEAFF. DNA for the CDR3: TGTGCCAGCAGTTTACGGGGGTTTCACACTGAAGCTTTCTTT.

The V call is TRBV6-6, the J call TRBJ1-1, with D hard to call. CDR3 size: 16 residues. Between the trimmed V and J ends, which lost 0 bases and 1 base, there was a span of 12 bases. Germline-derived CDR1 and CDR2 are MNHNY and SVGAGI (reference sequence). The CDR3 here is CASSYSQTPPNTEAFF. CDR3 nucleotide sequence: TGTGCCAGCAGTTACTCGCAGACACCACCGAACACTGAAGCTTTCTTT.

The CDR3 reads CATYSGELFF. In nucleotides, the CDR3 is TGTGCTACCTATTCCGGGGAGCTGTTTTTT. The genes are TRBV28 and TRBJ2-2; no reliable D call. Germline assignment: CDR1 MDHEN and CDR2 SYDVKM. This CDR3 has 10 residues.

The chain recombines TRBV7-2 with TRBJ1-4; D call uncertain. V lost 3 bases to trimming and J lost 8 bases, with 13 bases between them. The CDR3 is 14 amino acids. Germline V CDR1 and CDR2: SGHTA, FQGNSA. The CDR3 DNA follows: TGTGCCAGCAGCTTCCGCACCTTCGAGGAAAAACTGTTTTTT. Translation: CASSFRTFEEKLFF.

The V gene is TRBV10-1, the J gene TRBJ2-4; 7 positions match TRBD1. V shed 6 bases, J shed 6 bases, and the junction held 14 bases outside the gene matches. In germline, CDR1 is WNHNN, CDR2 SYGVQD (reference sequence). This CDR3 has 16 residues. DNA of the CDR3: TGCGCCAGCAGGTGGGACAGCCAACACTTGGGAAACATTCAGTACTTC. Protein: CASRWDSQHLGNIQYF.

The chain joins TRBV29-1 to TRBJ1-2, with 7 bases lining up with TRBD1. The CDR3 is 12 residues long. CDR1 SQVTM and CDR2 ANQGSEA come from the germline V gene. The J segment lost 8 bases and the V segment lost 6 bases, leaving 9 bases of the junction unmatched. The CDR3 nucleotides read TGCAGCGTGACGGAGGGGGCGCAGGGCTACACCTTC. It encodes CSVTEGAQGYTF.

In this sample, this clone turned up once. The rearrangement joins TRBV7-9 to TRBJ2-7; possible D gene TRBD2, 5 bases. The germline V and J ends were trimmed by 5 bases and 3 bases, with 17 bases remaining between them. The CDR3 is 15 residues long. Germline CDR1 is SEHNR and CDR2 is FQNEAQ (reference sequence). The CDR3 here is CASSHPEAANYEQYF. CDR3 bases: TGTGCCAGCAGCCACCCGGAGGCGGCAAACTACGAGCAGTACTTC.

V is TRBV6-2 or TRBV6-3 and J is TRBJ2-2, with 10 bases fitting TRBD2. The CDR3 has 18 amino acids. J gave up 3 bases and V 2 bases, and 9 bases lay outside the gene matches. Germline loops: CDR1 MNHEY, CDR2 SVGEGT. The CDR3 loop is CASSYRSSGSLDTGELFF. In DNA form, the CDR3 reads TGTGCCAGCAGTTACAGGTCTAGCGGGAGTCTGGACACCGGGGAGCTGTTTTTT.

The V gene is TRBV9, the J gene TRBJ2-1; 11 bases agree with TRBD2. After removal of 3 bases from V and 2 bases from J, the junction contained 7 bases not matched to a gene. This CDR3 spans 17 amino acids. CDR1 and CDR2 (germline): SGDLS, YYNGEE. The CDR3 DNA is TGTGCCAGCAGCGGAAATAATAGCGGGAGGGCCTACAATGAGCAGTTCTTC. This codes for CASSGNNSGRAYNEQFF.

The chain joins TRBV19 to TRBJ2-2; 8 bases fit TRBD2. This CDR3 is built from 15 residues. Germline CDR1 is LNHDA and CDR2 is SQIVND (reference sequence). V lost 10 bases to trimming and J lost 0 bases; unmatched junction nucleotides: 7. This CDR3 reads CATRGGGSNTGELFF. Here the CDR3 DNA reads TGTGCCACCAGGGGCGGGGGGTCGAACACCGGGGAGCTGTTTTTT.

The chain is built from TRBV7-2 and TRBJ1-6; 8 bases align to TRBD1. The germline V gene encodes CDR1 SGHTA and CDR2 FQGNSA. V lost 2 bases and J lost 7; bases outside the gene matches: 1. The CDR3 spans 14 residues. The CDR3 loop is CASSLNRGNSPLHF. CDR3 coding DNA: TGTGCCAGCAGCTTAAACAGGGGGAATTCACCCCTCCACTTT.

This clone was found once. V usage is TRBV25-1 and J usage is TRBJ2-1; no reliable D call. The CDR3 is 11 amino acids. The germline CDR1 and CDR2 sequences are MGHDK and SYGVNS. The V gene lost 6 bases and the J gene lost 8 bases, with 8 bases spanning the gap. The CDR3 reads CASSPFHEQFF. The CDR3 DNA reads as TGTGCCAGCAGCCCCTTCCATGAGCAGTTCTTC.

The rearrangement joins TRBV6-1 to TRBJ1-1; the match to TRBD1 covers 10 bases. The CDR3 contains 16 residues. V trimming: 5 bases; J trimming: 2 bases; junction bases outside the gene matches: 8. In germline, CDR1 is MNHNS, CDR2 SASEGT. CDR3 sequence (DNA): TGTGCCAGCAGTCAAGGGGGGGACAGGGGAAACACTGAAGCTTTCTTT. Translation: CASSQGGDRGNTEAFF.

This chain connects TRBV2 to TRBJ1-2; weak D call: TRBD1 (5 bases). The CDR3 runs 13 residues. The V gene's germline CDR1 is SNHLY and CDR2 FYNNEI. Deletions cut 3 bases from V and 4 bases from J, with 9 bases between. DNA for the CDR3: TGTGCCAGCAGTGATTCGACAGCCTATGGCTACACCTTC. Protein sequence: CASSDSTAYGYTF.

The chain is built from TRBV6-5 and TRBJ2-4; TRBD2 might be the D (6 bases). Looked up from germline, CDR1 is MNHEY and CDR2 is SVGAGI. Trimming removed 2 bases from V and 0 bases from J, with 11 bases in between. This CDR3 contains 16 residues. The CDR3 loop reads CASSYLAGLAKNIQYF. The CDR3 bases are TGTGCCAGCAGTTACCTGGCGGGACTAGCCAAAAACATTCAGTACTTC.

Comment on this clone: A far bigger clonotype differs at one base, so this is likely a read error. The V and J genes are TRBV9 and TRBJ2-7, with 11 positions matching TRBD2. Per germline, CDR1 SGDLS and CDR2 YYNGEE. The V gene end was trimmed by 3 bases and the J gene end by 0 bases; junction bases not matched to a gene: 2. This CDR3 is 15 amino acids long. CDR3 in DNA: TGTGCCAGCAGCGAGACTAGCGGGATCTCCTACGAGCAGTACTTC. Protein product: CASSETSGISYEQYF.

The genes are TRBV11-3 and TRBJ1-6; D is perhaps TRBD1 (5 bases). The CDR3 contains 14 residues. The V end lost 5 bases, the J end lost 8 bases, and 13 bases lay between the germline ends. Germline V gives CDR1 SGHNT, CDR2 YENEEA. CDR3 nucleotide sequence: TGTGCCAGCAGCCTAGGACATACGGATTCACCCCTCCACTTT. Its protein is CASSLGHTDSPLHF. The entire variable domain, with the rest obtained from reference TRBV11-3 and TRBJ1-6, is as follows: EAGVVQSPRYKIIEKKQPVAFWCNPISGHNTLYWYLQNLGQGPELLIRYENEEAVDDSQLPKDRFSAERLKGVDSTLKIQPAELGDSAVYLCASSLGHTDSPLHFGNGTRLTVT.

V usage is TRBV7-8 and J usage is TRBJ2-7, with 9 positions matching TRBD1. With 5 bases clipped from V and 3 bases from J, the junction kept 8 bases outside the gene matches. The germline CDR1 and CDR2 sequences are SGHVS and FQNEAQ. CDR3 length equals 15 residues. This chain's CDR3 is CASSPSDRGGYEQYF. For the CDR3, the DNA is TGTGCCAGCAGCCCTTCGGACAGGGGAGGCTACGAGCAGTACTTC.

The V gene is TRBV18, the J gene TRBJ1-3; weak D call: TRBD1 (6 bases). This CDR3 spans 20 amino acids. Germline V gives CDR1 KGHSH, CDR2 LQKENI. With 0 bases removed from V and 4 bases from J, the gap between germline ends came to 25 bases. CDR3 in amino acids: CASSPPGVAGAQVGGNTIYF. CDR3 nucleotide sequence: TGTGCCAGCTCACCACCGGGGGTCGCAGGGGCCCAAGTGGGCGGAAACACCATATATTTT.

In this sample, this clone turned up a few times. One end of the junction does not line up with germline, which may come from a read error. The chain joins TRBV7-9 to TRBJ2-5; 9 bases line up with TRBD2. CDR3 length: 16 amino acids. Germline V gives CDR1 SEHNR, CDR2 FQNEAQ (reference sequence). The CDR3 coding sequence is TGTGCCAGCAGCCTAGCGGGGCGCGACCTATACGGGACCCAGTACTTC. Protein sequence: CASSLAGRDLYGTQYF.

CDR3 region: CASSSTVKKPYEQYF. The CDR3 DNA follows: TGTGCCAGCAGCTCCACAGTAAAAAAGCCCTACGAGCAGTACTTC. The chain combines TRBV6-5 with TRBJ2-7; D uncertain. Germline V lookup: CDR1 MNHEY, CDR2 SVGAGI. The CDR3 contains 15 residues. Trimming took off 6 bases at V and 2 bases at J, with 17 bases between the two ends.

This clone appeared a few times. Other DNA sequences in this sample translate to the same CDR3. The V gene is TRBV24-1, the J gene TRBJ2-3; D ambiguous. The CDR3 consists of 13 residues. Germline V gene sequence: CDR1 KGHDR, CDR2 SFDVKD. Trimming removed 4 bases from V and 0 bases from J, with 4 bases in between. This CDR3 is CATSDPSTDTQYF. In DNA form, the CDR3 reads TGTGCCACCAGTGACCCTAGCACAGATACGCAGTATTTT.

The rearrangement uses TRBV19 and TRBJ1-1; D gene uncertain. The germline V gene has CDR1 LNHDA and CDR2 SQIVND (reference sequence). The CDR3 extends over 15 amino acids. Trimming cost V 2 bases and J 4 bases, with 14 bases left between them. The CDR3 DNA sequence: TGTGCCAGTAGTATAAGGTGGGGAGTGGGCACTGAAGCTTTCTTT. Translated, it gives CASSIRWGVGTEAFF.

This sequence joins TRBV4-1 and TRBJ2-3; D uncertain. Trimming stripped 4 bases from V and 6 bases from J, with 8 bases between. The CDR3 is 12 amino acids. In germline, CDR1 is MGHRA, CDR2 YSYEKL. CDR3 region: CASSLTGDTQYF. As DNA, the CDR3 is TGCGCCAGCAGCCTAACCGGGGATACGCAGTATTTT.

The CDR3 nucleotides are TGTGCCAGCAGTTTAGGACTAGCGGGAGGGAATGAGCAGTTCTTC. It yields the protein CASSLGLAGGNEQFF. The chain carries TRBV28 and TRBJ2-1, with 15 positions matching TRBD2. The CDR3 runs 15 residues. Losses at the gene ends were 2 bases for V and 7 bases for J; bases not matched to a gene: 0. Per germline, CDR1 MDHEN and CDR2 SYDVKM.

This sequence joins TRBV5-1 and TRBJ2-7; TRBD2 aligns across 11 bases. The germline V gene has CDR1 SGHRS and CDR2 YFSETQ. The ends lost 5 bases at V and 2 bases at J; junction bases unmatched: 12. CDR3 size: 17 residues. In nucleotides, the CDR3 is TGCGCCAGCAGGTCGGTAGCGGGAGGGCCTAGGACCTACGAGCAGTACTTC. Amino acid sequence: CASRSVAGGPRTYEQYF.

The chain has TRBV29-1 and TRBJ1-6, with TRBD1 identical over 8 bases. The trim removed 7 bases at V and 5 bases at J, leaving 4 bases unmatched. Germline V gene lookup returns CDR1 SQVTM and CDR2 ANQGSEA. The CDR3 covers 13 residues. The CDR3 here is CSAKGQDNSPLHF. CDR3 DNA sequence: TGCAGCGCTAAGGGACAGGATAATTCACCCCTCCACTTT.

V gene TRBV7-8 combines with J gene TRBJ2-1, with 7 bases aligning to TRBD1. V gave up 5 bases and J gave up 2 bases; unmatched junction bases: 6. The germline CDR1 and CDR2 sequences are SGHVS and FQNEAQ. The length of the CDR3 is 15 residues. CDR3 nucleotides: TGTGCCAGCAGCACCCCGGGACAGCCCTACAATGAGCAGTTCTTC. It is translated as CASSTPGQPYNEQFF.